This T cell receptor (beta chain) was observed in a study of blood T cells in healthy people across ages. The CDR3 extends over 13 amino acids. The germline V gene encodes CDR1 MDHEN and CDR2 SYDVKM. Deletions cut 8 bases from V and 6 bases from J, with 16 bases between. A J-beta primer mix and a sample-barcoded 5' primer were used in a second PCR of roughly 6 to 12 cycles. TCRdb analysed the 5' RACE reads with MiXCR anew, one entry per CDR3 protein. This table holds around 1,000,000 distinct CDR3 sequences, less than 25% found once. Study-wide results and limits: No conclusive comparison of naive versus antigen-experienced cells was possible with unsorted PBMCs.

This clonotype showed up just a few times. The antigen remains unidentified. These sequences were also reported in another study, on T cells of mothers and their children. That source reports: It was through the M1S primer of the second PCR that sample barcodes and 2-4 random nucleotides were added. Per mother, over 8 million TCR beta CDR3 reads were obtained; per child, a few million.

V gene TRBV28 combines with J gene TRBJ1-1; D is possibly TRBD1 (5 bases). Sample: blood. The TCR comes from a girl aged 2-9 years in good health. CDR3 in amino acids: CASSGGEVAEAFF. CDR3 in DNA: TGTGCCAGCTCCGGGGGGGAGGTAGCTGAAGCTTTCTTT.